The clone carrying this T cell receptor (beta chain) came up a few times. Clones were read by immunoSEQ multiplex PCR, and TCRdb kept only the in-frame ones, dropping some. This table has tens of thousands of clones, roughly 80% appearing once. This sample stems from a study of radiation and T cells in renal cell carcinoma. Between the trimmed V and J ends, which lost 0 bases and 2 bases, there was a span of 10 bases. The CDR3 length is 15 residues. The V gene's germline CDR1 is MNHNY and CDR2 SVGAGI (reference sequence). Time point here: blood 2 weeks post-SBRT. Treatment in this sample: 15 Gy SBRT to primary tumor, nephrectomy 4 weeks later. Blood was sampled at baseline, 2 weeks and 4 weeks after SBRT.

The starting material was blood, obtained from a patient whose treatment included radiotherapy and nephrectomy. The J gene is TRBJ2-5, the V gene TRBV6-6; TRBD2 is a possible D gene (5 bases). The clonotype comes from a man aged 55 to 70 with renal cell carcinoma. CDR3 bases: TGTGCCAGCAGTTACTCCTGGACTCGTCAAGAGACCCAGTACTTC. Translated, it gives CASSYSWTRQETQYF.